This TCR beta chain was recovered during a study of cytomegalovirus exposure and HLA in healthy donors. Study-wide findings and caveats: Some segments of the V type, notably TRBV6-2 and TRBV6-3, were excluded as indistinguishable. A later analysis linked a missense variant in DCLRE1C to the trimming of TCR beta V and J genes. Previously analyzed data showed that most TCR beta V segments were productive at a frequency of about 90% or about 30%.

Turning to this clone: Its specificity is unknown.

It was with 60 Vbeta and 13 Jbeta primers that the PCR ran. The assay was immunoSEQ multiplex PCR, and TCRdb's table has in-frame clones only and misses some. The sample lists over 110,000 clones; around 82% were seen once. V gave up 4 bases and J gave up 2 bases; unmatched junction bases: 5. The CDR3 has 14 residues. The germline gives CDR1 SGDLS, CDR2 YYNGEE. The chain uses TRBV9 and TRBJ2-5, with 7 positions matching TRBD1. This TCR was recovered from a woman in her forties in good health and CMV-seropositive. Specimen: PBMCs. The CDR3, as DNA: TGTGCCAGCAGCCCCGGGACAGCGCAAGAGACCCAGTACTTC. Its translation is CASSPGTAQETQYF.